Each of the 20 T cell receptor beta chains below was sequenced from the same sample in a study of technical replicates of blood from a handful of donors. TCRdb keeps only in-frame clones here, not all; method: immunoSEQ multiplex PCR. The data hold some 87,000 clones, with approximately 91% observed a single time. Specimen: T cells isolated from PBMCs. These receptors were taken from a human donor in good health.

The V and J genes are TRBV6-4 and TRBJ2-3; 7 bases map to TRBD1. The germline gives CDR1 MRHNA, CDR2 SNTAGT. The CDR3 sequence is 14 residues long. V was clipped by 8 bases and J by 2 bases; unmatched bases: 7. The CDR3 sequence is CASVEQGTTDTQYF. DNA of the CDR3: TGTGCCAGCGTAGAACAGGGGACCACAGATACGCAGTATTTT.

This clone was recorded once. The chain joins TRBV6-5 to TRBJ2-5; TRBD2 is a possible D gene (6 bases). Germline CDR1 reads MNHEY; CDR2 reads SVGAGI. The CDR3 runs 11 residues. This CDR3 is CASGPKETQYF. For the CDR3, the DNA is TGTGCTAGCGGCCCCAAAGAGACCCAGTACTTC.

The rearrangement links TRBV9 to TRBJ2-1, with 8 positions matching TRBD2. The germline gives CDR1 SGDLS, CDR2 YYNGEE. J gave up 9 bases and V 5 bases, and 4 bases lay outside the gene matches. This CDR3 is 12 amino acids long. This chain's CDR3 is CASRQGTSEQFF. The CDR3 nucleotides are TGTGCCAGCAGGCAAGGGACTAGTGAGCAGTTCTTC.

The CDR3 region is CASRLTGERNTEAFF. Written as DNA, the CDR3 is TGTGCCAGCAGACTAACAGGGGAGAGGAACACTGAAGCTTTCTTT. The rearrangement joins TRBV7-9 to TRBJ1-1; TRBD1 matches 7 bases. V shed 6 bases, J shed 1 base, and the junction held 8 bases outside the gene matches. Germline CDR1 and CDR2: SEHNR and FQNEAQ (reference sequence). The CDR3 contains 15 residues.

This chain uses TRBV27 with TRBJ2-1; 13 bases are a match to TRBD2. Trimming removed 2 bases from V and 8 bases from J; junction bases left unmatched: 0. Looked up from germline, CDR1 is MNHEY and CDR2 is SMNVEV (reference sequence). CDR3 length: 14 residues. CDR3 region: CASSLGLAGDEQFF. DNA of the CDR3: TGTGCCAGCAGTTTAGGACTAGCGGGAGATGAGCAGTTCTTC.

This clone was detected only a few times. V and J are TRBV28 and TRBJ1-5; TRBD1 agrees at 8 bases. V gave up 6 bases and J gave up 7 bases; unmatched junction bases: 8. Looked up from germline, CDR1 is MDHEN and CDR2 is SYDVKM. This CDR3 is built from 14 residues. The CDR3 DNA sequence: TGTGCCAGCAGCCACAGGACAGGGTGGCAGCCCCAGCATTTT. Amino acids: CASSHRTGWQPQHF.

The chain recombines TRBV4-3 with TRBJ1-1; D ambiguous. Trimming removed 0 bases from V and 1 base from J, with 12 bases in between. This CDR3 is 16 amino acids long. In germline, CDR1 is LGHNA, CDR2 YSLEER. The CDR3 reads CASSQDHKTENTEAFF. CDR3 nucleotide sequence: TGCGCCAGCAGCCAAGATCACAAAACAGAGAACACTGAAGCTTTCTTT.

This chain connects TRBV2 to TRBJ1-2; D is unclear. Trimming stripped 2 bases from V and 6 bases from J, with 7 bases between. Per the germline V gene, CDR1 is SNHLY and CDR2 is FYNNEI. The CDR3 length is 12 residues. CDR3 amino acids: CASSEYSNGYTF. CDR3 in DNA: TGTGCCAGCAGTGAATACTCCAATGGCTACACCTTC.

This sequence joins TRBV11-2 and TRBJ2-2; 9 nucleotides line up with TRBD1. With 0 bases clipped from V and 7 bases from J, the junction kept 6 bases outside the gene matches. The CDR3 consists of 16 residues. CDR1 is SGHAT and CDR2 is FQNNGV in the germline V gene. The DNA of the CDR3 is TGTGCCAGCAGCTTAGATTACACAGGGGGCCACGGGGAGCTGTTTTTT. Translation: CASSLDYTGGHGELFF. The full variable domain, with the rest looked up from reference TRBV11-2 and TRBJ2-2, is EAGVAQSPRYKIIEKRQSVAFWCNPISGHATLYWYQQILGQGPKLLIQFQNNGVVDDSQLPKDRFSAERLKGVDSTLKIQPAKLEDSAVYLCASSLDYTGGHGELFFGEGSRLTVL.

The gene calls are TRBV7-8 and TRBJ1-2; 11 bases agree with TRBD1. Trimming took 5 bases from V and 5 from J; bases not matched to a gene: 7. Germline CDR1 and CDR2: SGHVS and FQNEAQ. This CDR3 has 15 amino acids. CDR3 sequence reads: CASSATGTGGYGYTF. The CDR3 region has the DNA TGTGCCAGCAGCGCGACCGGGACAGGGGGGTATGGCTACACCTTC.

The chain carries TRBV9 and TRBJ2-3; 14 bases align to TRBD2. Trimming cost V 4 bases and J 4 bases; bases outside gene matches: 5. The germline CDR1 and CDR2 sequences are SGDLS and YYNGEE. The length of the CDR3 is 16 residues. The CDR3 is CASSPLTSGRADTQYF. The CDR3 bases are TGTGCCAGCAGCCCCTTGACTAGCGGGAGGGCAGATACGCAGTATTTT.

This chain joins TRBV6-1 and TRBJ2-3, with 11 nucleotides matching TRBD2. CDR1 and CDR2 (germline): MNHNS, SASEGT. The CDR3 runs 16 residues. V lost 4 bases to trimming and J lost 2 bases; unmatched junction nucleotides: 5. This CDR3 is CASSGRLAGITDTQYF. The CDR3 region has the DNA TGTGCCAGCAGTGGGAGACTAGCGGGGATCACAGATACGCAGTATTTT.

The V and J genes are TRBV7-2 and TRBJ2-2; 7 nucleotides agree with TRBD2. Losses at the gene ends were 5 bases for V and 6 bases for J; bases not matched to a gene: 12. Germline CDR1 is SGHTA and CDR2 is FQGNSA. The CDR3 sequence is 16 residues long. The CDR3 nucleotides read TGTGCCAGCAGCCCCCGCGGAGGGAGGGCCGCCGGGGAGCTGTTTTTT. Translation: CASSPRGGRAAGELFF. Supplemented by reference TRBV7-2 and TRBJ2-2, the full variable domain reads GAGVSQSPSNKVTEKGKDVELRCDPISGHTALYWYRQSLGQGLEFLIYFQGNSAPDKSGLPSDRFSAERTGGSVSTLTIQRTQQEDSAVYLCASSPRGGRAAGELFFGEGSRLTVL.

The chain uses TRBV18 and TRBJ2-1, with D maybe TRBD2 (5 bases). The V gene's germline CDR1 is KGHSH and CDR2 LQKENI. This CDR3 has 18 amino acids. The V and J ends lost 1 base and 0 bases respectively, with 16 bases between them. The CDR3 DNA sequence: TGTGCCAGCTCACCACGAGTACGAGGGATAGCCTCCTACAATGAGCAGTTCTTC. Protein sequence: CASSPRVRGIASYNEQFF.

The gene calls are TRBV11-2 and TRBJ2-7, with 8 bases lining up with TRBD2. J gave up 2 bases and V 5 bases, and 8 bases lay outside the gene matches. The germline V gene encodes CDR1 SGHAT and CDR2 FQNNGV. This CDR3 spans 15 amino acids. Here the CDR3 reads CASSRPGLEAYEQYF. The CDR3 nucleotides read TGTGCCAGCAGCAGACCGGGACTAGAGGCCTACGAGCAGTACTTC.

The CDR3 is CASSPLQDKAETQYF. CDR3 DNA sequence: TGTGCCAGCTCACCCCTCCAGGACAAGGCGGAGACCCAGTACTTC. This chain connects TRBV18 to TRBJ2-5; TRBD1 is a possible D gene (5 bases). Trimming cost V 3 bases and J 5 bases, with 16 bases left between them. The V gene's germline CDR1 is KGHSH and CDR2 LQKENI. This CDR3 has 15 residues.

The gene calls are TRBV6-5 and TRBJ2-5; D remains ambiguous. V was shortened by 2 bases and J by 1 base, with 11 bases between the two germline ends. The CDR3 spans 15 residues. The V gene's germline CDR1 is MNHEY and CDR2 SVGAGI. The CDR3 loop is CASSYLAGSQETQYF. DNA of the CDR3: TGTGCCAGCAGTTACCTGGCAGGATCCCAAGAGACCCAGTACTTC.

The CDR3 loop reads CASSKTSGPYRGYTF. CDR3 in DNA: TGTGCCAGCAGTAAGACCTCAGGGCCATATCGCGGCTACACCTTC. The chain joins TRBV28 to TRBJ1-2, with a weak D call TRBD1 (5 bases). CDR3 length: 15 amino acids. Germline CDR1 MDHEN, CDR2 SYDVKM. The ends were cut back, 5 bases at V and 8 bases at J, with 21 bases in the middle.

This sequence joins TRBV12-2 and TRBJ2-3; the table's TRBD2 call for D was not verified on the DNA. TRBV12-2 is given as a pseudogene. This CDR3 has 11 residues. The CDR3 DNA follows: TGTGCAAGTCGCTTACCTAATACGCAGTATTTT. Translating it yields CASRLPNTQYF.

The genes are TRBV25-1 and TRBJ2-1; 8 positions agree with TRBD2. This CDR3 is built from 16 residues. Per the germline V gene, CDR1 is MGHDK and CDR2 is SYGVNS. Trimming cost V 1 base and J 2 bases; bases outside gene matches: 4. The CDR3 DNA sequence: TGTGCCAGCAGTGAATGGGGGCGGGAGGCCTACAATGAGCAGTTCTTC. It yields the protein CASSEWGREAYNEQFF.